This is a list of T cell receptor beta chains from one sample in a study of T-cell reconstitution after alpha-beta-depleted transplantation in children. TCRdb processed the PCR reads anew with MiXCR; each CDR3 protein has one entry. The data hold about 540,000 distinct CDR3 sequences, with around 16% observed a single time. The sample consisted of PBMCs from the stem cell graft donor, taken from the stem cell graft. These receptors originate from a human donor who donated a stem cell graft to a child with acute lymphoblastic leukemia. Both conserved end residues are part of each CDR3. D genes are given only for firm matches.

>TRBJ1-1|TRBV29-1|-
CSVVKGGKKTEAFF
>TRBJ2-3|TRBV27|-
CASSTPTESTDTQYF
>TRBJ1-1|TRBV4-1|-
CASSHLRELNTEAFF
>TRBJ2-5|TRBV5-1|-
CASSLGSGYETQYF
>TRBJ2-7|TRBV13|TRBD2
CASSLVTSGRHEQYF
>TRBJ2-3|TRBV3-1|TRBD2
CASSQDASGSLPSTDTQYF
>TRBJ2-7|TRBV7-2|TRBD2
CASSLALAGDEQYF
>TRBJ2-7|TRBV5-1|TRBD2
CASSLAQRGISYEQYF
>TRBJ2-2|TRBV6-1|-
CASSTGRDTGELFF
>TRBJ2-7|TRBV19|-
CASSRQGSTYEQYF
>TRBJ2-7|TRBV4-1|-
CASSQGPAYEQYF
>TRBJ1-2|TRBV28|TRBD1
CASSSLRQGNGYTF
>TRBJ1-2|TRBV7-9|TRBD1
CASSQGQGEDYGYTF
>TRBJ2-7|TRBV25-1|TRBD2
CASSESLGLAPSLGREYF
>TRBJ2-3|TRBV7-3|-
CASSLQPLGRYRTSTDTQYF
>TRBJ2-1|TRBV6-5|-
CASSQQGYDQFF
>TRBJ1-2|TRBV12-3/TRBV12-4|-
CASVLTVNYGYTF
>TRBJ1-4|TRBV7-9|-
CASSLRDGDEKLFF
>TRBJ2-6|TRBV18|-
CASSPGTSGANVLTF
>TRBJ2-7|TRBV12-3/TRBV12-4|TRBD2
CASSSSGRRNEQYF
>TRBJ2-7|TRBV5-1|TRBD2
CASSLGLTSGTYEQYF
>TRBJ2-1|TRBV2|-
CASSETAAYSGQFF
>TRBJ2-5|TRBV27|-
CASRRTDRQETQYF
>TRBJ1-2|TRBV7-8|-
CASSSLEYLANYGYTF
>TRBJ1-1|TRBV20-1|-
CSADLVIAEAFF
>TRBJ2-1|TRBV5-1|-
CASSFTAASYNEQFF
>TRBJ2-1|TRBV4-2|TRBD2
CASSQDFGLAGEGYNEQFF
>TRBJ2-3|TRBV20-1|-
CSAAPGYYMTDTQYF
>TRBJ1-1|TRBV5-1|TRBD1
CASSPGTGWTEAFF
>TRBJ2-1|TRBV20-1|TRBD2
CSAPGLAGGRVRFF
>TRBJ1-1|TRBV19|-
CASSMDGRPNTEAFF
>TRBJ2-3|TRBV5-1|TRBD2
CASSLAGIGTDTQYF
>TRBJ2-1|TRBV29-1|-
CSIGGNEQFF
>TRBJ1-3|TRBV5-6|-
CASSLVGQGNTIYF
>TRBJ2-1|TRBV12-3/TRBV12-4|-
CASSLASGQFF
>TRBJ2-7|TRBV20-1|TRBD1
CSATNRGRTGEQYF
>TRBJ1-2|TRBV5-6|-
CASSSGRMWGYTF
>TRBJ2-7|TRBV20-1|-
CSVVTPYEQYF
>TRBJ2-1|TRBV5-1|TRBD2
CASRGGGTYNEQFF
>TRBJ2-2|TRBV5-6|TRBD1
CASSFMGQPNTGELFF
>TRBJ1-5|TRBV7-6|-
CASSLAKGWPQHF
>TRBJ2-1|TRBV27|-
CASSPGTAPYNEQFF
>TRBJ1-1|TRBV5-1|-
CASSLGAWRNTEAFF
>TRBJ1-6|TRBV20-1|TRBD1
CSARDSGNSPLHF
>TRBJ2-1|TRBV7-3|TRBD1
CASSLTGTGGDEQFF
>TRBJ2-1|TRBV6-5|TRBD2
CASSSSPGRYEQFF
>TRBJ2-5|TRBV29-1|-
CSVDLEWQQETQYF
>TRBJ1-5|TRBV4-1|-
CASSQGPGQLLDQPQHF
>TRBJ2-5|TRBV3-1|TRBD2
CASSQFGLAEETQYF
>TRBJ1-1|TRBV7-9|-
CASSPRTGPLLAAFF
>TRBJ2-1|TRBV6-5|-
CASSYSSSWVGNEQFF
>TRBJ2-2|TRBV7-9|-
CASWALLAQNTGELFF
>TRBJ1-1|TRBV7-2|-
CASSLGAGSTEAFF